This is a list of T cell receptor beta chains from one sample in a study of T-cell reconstitution after alpha-beta-depleted transplantation in children. TCRdb re-called the PCR reads with MiXCR, one entry per CDR3 protein. The sample lists approximately 980,000 distinct CDR3 sequences; roughly 29% were seen once. This sample comprised PBMCs, mostly from graft donor cells, obtained 360 days after TCRalphabeta/CD19-depleted stem cell transplant. These receptors were collected from a boy younger than two who had a stem cell transplant for SCID, so the T cells may come from the graft donor. Both conserved end residues are part of each CDR3. The D gene is left open where the match is weak. Where a row states a size, it is once, few, many or the class of an expanded clone; other rows omit it.

j_call: TRBJ2-7; clone_size: few; v_call: TRBV28; d_call: -; cdr3_aa: CASSLSGPWRAEQYF; cdr3_nt: TGTGCCAGCAGTTTGAGTGGGCCTTGGAGGGCCGAGCAGTACTTC
j_call: TRBJ1-1; clone_size: few; v_call: TRBV7-6; d_call: -; cdr3_aa: CASSSGYMNTEAFF; cdr3_nt: TGTGCCAGCAGCTCCGGATACATGAACACTGAAGCTTTCTTT
j_call: TRBJ2-5; clone_size: few; v_call: TRBV28; d_call: TRBD2; cdr3_aa: CASSLMGKWGGSETQYF; cdr3_nt: TGTGCCAGCAGTTTAATGGGGAAATGGGGGGGATCGGAGACCCAGTACTTC
j_call: TRBJ2-3; clone_size: few; v_call: TRBV7-2; d_call: TRBD2; cdr3_aa: CASRLTSLGEDTQYF; cdr3_nt: TGTGCCAGCAGACTGACTAGCTTGGGAGAAGATACGCAGTATTTT
j_call: TRBJ2-1; clone_size: -; v_call: TRBV19; d_call: -; cdr3_aa: CASSKGGYNEQFF; cdr3_nt: TGTGCCAGTAGTAAGGGCGGCTACAATGAGCAGTTCTTC
j_call: TRBJ1-3; clone_size: -; v_call: TRBV4-3; d_call: TRBD1; cdr3_aa: CASTPGTGRNTIYF; cdr3_nt: TGCGCCAGCACCCCCGGGACAGGGAGAAACACCATATATTTT
j_call: TRBJ2-1; clone_size: many; v_call: TRBV5-1; d_call: -; cdr3_aa: CASSSRTASSYNEQFF; cdr3_nt: TGTGCCAGCAGTTCCCGGACAGCCAGCTCCTACAATGAGCAGTTCTTC
j_call: TRBJ2-7; clone_size: -; v_call: TRBV3-1; d_call: -; cdr3_aa: CASSQDLGPDSYEQYF; cdr3_nt: TGTGCCAGCAGCCAAGATCTGGGACCGGATAGCTACGAGCAGTACTTC
j_call: TRBJ2-3; clone_size: few; v_call: TRBV4-1; d_call: TRBD2; cdr3_aa: CASSQDPRLAGGPGTDTQYF; cdr3_nt: TGCGCCAGCAGCCAAGATCCGCGACTAGCGGGGGGGCCGGGCACAGATACGCAGTATTTT
j_call: TRBJ2-1; clone_size: once; v_call: TRBV5-1; d_call: -; cdr3_aa: CASSLAQGRGYEQFF; cdr3_nt: TGCGCCAGCAGCTTGGCACAGGGCCGGGGGTATGAGCAGTTCTTC
j_call: TRBJ2-7; clone_size: few; v_call: TRBV7-9; d_call: -; cdr3_aa: CASSPRDFYEQYF; cdr3_nt: TGTGCCAGCAGCCCCAGAGACTTCTACGAGCAGTACTTC
j_call: TRBJ2-7; clone_size: -; v_call: TRBV28; d_call: -; cdr3_aa: CASEAGAREQYF; cdr3_nt: TGTGCCAGCGAGGCAGGCGCGAGGGAGCAGTACTTC
j_call: TRBJ2-5; clone_size: few; v_call: TRBV20-1; d_call: -; cdr3_aa: CSADYEAQETQYF; cdr3_nt: TGCAGTGCCGACTACGAAGCCCAAGAGACCCAGTACTTC
j_call: TRBJ2-1; clone_size: -; v_call: TRBV29-1; d_call: -; cdr3_aa: CSVEDRTVSYNEQFF; cdr3_nt: TGCAGCGTTGAAGATCGGACCGTTTCCTACAATGAGCAGTTCTTC
j_call: TRBJ1-1; clone_size: few; v_call: TRBV5-1; d_call: -; cdr3_aa: CASSLGGRTVFDAFF; cdr3_nt: TGCGCCAGCAGCTTAGGTGGAAGGACAGTCTTTGATGCTTTCTTT
j_call: TRBJ2-7; clone_size: -; v_call: TRBV6-5; d_call: -; cdr3_aa: CASRRGYEQYF; cdr3_nt: TGTGCCAGCCGACGGGGTTACGAGCAGTACTTC
j_call: TRBJ2-2; clone_size: -; v_call: TRBV20-1; d_call: -; cdr3_aa: CSARRWNTGELFF; cdr3_nt: TGCAGTGCTAGACGATGGAACACCGGGGAGCTGTTTTTT
j_call: TRBJ2-2; clone_size: many; v_call: TRBV20-1; d_call: TRBD2; cdr3_aa: CSAHPGRSTGELFF; cdr3_nt: TGCAGTGCCCATCCCGGGAGGAGCACCGGGGAGCTGTTTTTT
j_call: TRBJ1-3; clone_size: -; v_call: TRBV15; d_call: TRBD1; cdr3_aa: CATSRGLGTVGNTIYF; cdr3_nt: TGTGCCACCAGCAGAGGCCTAGGGACAGTTGGAAACACCATATATTTT
j_call: TRBJ2-5; clone_size: -; v_call: TRBV7-3; d_call: -; cdr3_aa: CASSLGGGTAGQETQYF; cdr3_nt: TGTGCCAGCAGCTTAGGGGGGGGCACGGCGGGGCAAGAGACCCAGTACTTC
j_call: TRBJ2-5; clone_size: few; v_call: TRBV29-1; d_call: -; cdr3_aa: CSVDRDAETQYF; cdr3_nt: TGCAGCGTTGACAGGGATGCAGAGACCCAGTACTTC
j_call: TRBJ2-1; clone_size: few; v_call: TRBV27; d_call: TRBD1; cdr3_aa: CASSYRGRDGDEQFF; cdr3_nt: TGTGCCAGCAGCTACAGGGGCAGGGATGGGGATGAGCAGTTCTTC
j_call: TRBJ2-2; clone_size: few; v_call: TRBV19; d_call: -; cdr3_aa: CASSIPGVSTGELFF; cdr3_nt: TGTGCCAGTAGTATCCCGGGAGTTAGCACCGGGGAGCTGTTTTTT
j_call: TRBJ1-3; clone_size: -; v_call: TRBV5-1; d_call: -; cdr3_aa: CASSPWPGLSGNTIYF; cdr3_nt: TGCGCCAGCAGCCCCTGGCCGGGGTTGTCAGGAAACACCATATATTTT
j_call: TRBJ2-5; clone_size: few; v_call: TRBV5-1; d_call: TRBD1; cdr3_aa: CASSPGDRGYQETQYF; cdr3_nt: TGCGCCAGCAGCCCTGGGGACAGGGGTTACCAAGAGACCCAGTACTTC
j_call: TRBJ2-3; clone_size: few; v_call: TRBV12-3/TRBV12-4; d_call: -; cdr3_aa: CASRMDGATDTQYF; cdr3_nt: TGTGCCAGCAGAATGGACGGAGCCACAGATACGCAGTATTTT
j_call: TRBJ2-1; clone_size: -; v_call: TRBV19; d_call: TRBD2; cdr3_aa: CASSIIAGGEQFF; cdr3_nt: TGTGCCAGTAGTATAATTGCGGGGGGAGAGCAGTTCTTC
j_call: TRBJ1-1; clone_size: few; v_call: TRBV6-1; d_call: -; cdr3_aa: CASRLTGLDTEAFF; cdr3_nt: TGTGCCAGCAGGCTAACAGGGCTGGACACTGAAGCTTTCTTT
j_call: TRBJ2-7; clone_size: -; v_call: TRBV15; d_call: -; cdr3_aa: CATSRVGGAGYEQYF; cdr3_nt: TGTGCCACCAGCAGAGTGGGGGGCGCAGGGTACGAGCAGTACTTC
j_call: TRBJ2-5; clone_size: -; v_call: TRBV6-1; d_call: -; cdr3_aa: CASSVTVGPTYQETQYF; cdr3_nt: TGTGCCAGCAGTGTGACCGTGGGACCCACCTACCAAGAGACCCAGTACTTC
j_call: TRBJ1-1; clone_size: -; v_call: TRBV6-2/TRBV6-3; d_call: -; cdr3_aa: CASSNPQGLVRTEAFF; cdr3_nt: TGTGCCAGCAGTAACCCACAGGGATTGGTAAGGACTGAAGCTTTCTTT
j_call: TRBJ2-1; clone_size: -; v_call: TRBV12-5; d_call: TRBD2; cdr3_aa: CASGPGLAGGDEQFF; cdr3_nt: TGTGCTAGTGGCCCGGGACTAGCGGGGGGCGATGAGCAGTTCTTC
j_call: TRBJ2-1; clone_size: -; v_call: TRBV18; d_call: TRBD2; cdr3_aa: CASSPPRRGGDNEQFF; cdr3_nt: TGTGCCAGCTCACCACCCCGGCGGGGGGGCGATAATGAGCAGTTCTTC
j_call: TRBJ1-1; clone_size: few; v_call: TRBV15; d_call: TRBD1; cdr3_aa: CATSREWDRGWVGGVNTEAFF; cdr3_nt: TGTGCCACCAGCAGAGAGTGGGACAGGGGGTGGGTCGGAGGAGTGAACACTGAAGCTTTCTTT
j_call: TRBJ1-1; clone_size: once; v_call: TRBV5-1; d_call: TRBD1; cdr3_aa: CASTARGPGTEAFF; cdr3_nt: TGCGCCAGCACCGCCAGGGGGCCGGGCACTGAAGCTTTCTTT
j_call: TRBJ2-3; clone_size: -; v_call: TRBV9; d_call: TRBD2; cdr3_aa: CASSARLATYTDTQYF; cdr3_nt: TGTGCCAGCAGCGCCCGACTAGCGACCTACACAGATACGCAGTATTTT
j_call: TRBJ2-5; clone_size: -; v_call: TRBV18; d_call: -; cdr3_aa: CASSPEQGRETQYF; cdr3_nt: TGTGCCAGCTCACCAGAACAGGGAAGGGAGACCCAGTACTTC
j_call: TRBJ2-3; clone_size: few; v_call: TRBV12-3/TRBV12-4; d_call: -; cdr3_aa: CASSPTRDPSTDTQYF; cdr3_nt: TGTGCCAGCAGTCCGACACGGGACCCCTCCACAGATACGCAGTATTTT